The 29 T cell receptor beta chains presented below share a single source sample, sequenced in a study of T-cell memory formation after mild COVID-19. Each CDR3 protein gets one entry after TCRdb re-called the 5' RACE reads with MiXCR. The sample gives a few hundred thousand distinct CDR3 sequences, about a sixth of which show up once; about 22% is in the top ten. The sequenced sample was PBMCs or a T cell subset sorted from them (not recorded which). All receptors derive from a young man who had mild COVID-19 (a few samples of this study predate the infection). Cell type and time point are not known.

This chain joins TRBV2 and TRBJ2-1; no definite D call. The germline V gene has CDR1 SNHLY and CDR2 FYNNEI. V lost 1 base, J lost 7 bases, and 5 bases lay in between. This CDR3 contains 12 residues. CDR3 residues: CASSEDSNEQFF. The CDR3 DNA reads TGTGCCAGCAGTGAAGACTCAAATGAGCAGTTCTTC. Filled out from reference TRBV2 and TRBJ2-1, the complete variable domain reads EPEVTQTPSHQVTQMGQEVILRCVPISNHLYFYWYRQILGQKVEFLVSFYNNEISEKSEIFDDQFSVERPDGSNFTLKIRSTKLEDSAMYFCASSEDSNEQFFGPGTRLTVL.

This clonotype was picked up a small number of times. This chain connects TRBV19 to TRBJ2-7, with D perhaps TRBD1 (6 bases). The CDR3 sequence is 14 residues long. Germline CDR1 is LNHDA and CDR2 is SQIVND (reference sequence). V lost 3 bases, J lost 3 bases, and 12 bases lay in between. As DNA, the CDR3 is TGTGCCAGTAGTATTGGGACAACCTTCTACGAGCAGTACTTC. Its protein is CASSIGTTFYEQYF.

The genes are TRBV20-1 and TRBJ1-5, with D perhaps matching TRBD1 (5 bases). This CDR3 region has 13 residues. V was clipped by 7 bases and J by 1 base, with 11 bases between them. CDR1 DFQATT and CDR2 SNEGSKA come from the germline V gene (reference sequence). CDR3 protein: CSGGGDSNQPQHF. In nucleotides, the CDR3 is TGCAGTGGGGGCGGGGACAGCAATCAGCCCCAGCATTTT.

The chain couples TRBV5-6 to TRBJ2-7; TRBD1 matches 9 bases. The germline V gene has CDR1 SGHDT and CDR2 YYEEEE. This CDR3 is 15 amino acids long. The V segment lost 4 bases and the J segment 6 bases; nucleotides outside the gene matches: 11. The CDR3 loop reads CASSPQGTGTSEQYF. The CDR3 region has the DNA TGTGCCAGCAGCCCGCAAGGGACAGGGACCTCCGAGCAGTACTTC.

V gene TRBV24-1 combines with J gene TRBJ2-3; the D gene is possibly TRBD2 (6 bases). This CDR3 has 13 amino acids. V lost 5 bases to trimming and J lost 3 bases, with 8 bases between them. The germline V gene encodes CDR1 KGHDR and CDR2 SFDVKD. The CDR3 sequence is CATSGEVTDTQYF. DNA for the CDR3: TGTGCCACCAGTGGGGAGGTTACAGATACGCAGTATTTT.

This clonotype was seen a handful of times. The chain combines TRBV4-3 with TRBJ1-6; D remains unclear. Germline V gene data show CDR1 as LGHNA and CDR2 as YSLEER. Trimming cost V 3 bases and J 5 bases, with 11 bases left between them. This CDR3 has 15 residues. The CDR3 loop is CASSQGGSHNSPLHF. DNA for the CDR3: TGCGCCAGCAGCCAGGGCGGCAGCCATAATTCACCCCTCCACTTT.

The genes are TRBV7-2 and TRBJ2-3; the D gene is possibly TRBD2 (6 bases). The V end was cut by 3 bases, the J end by 0 bases, with 13 bases between. The germline CDR1 and CDR2 sequences are SGHTA and FQGNSA. This CDR3 comprises 16 residues. The CDR3 sequence is CASSLAPGTSTDTQYF. DNA of the CDR3: TGTGCCAGCAGCTTGGCCCCGGGGACTAGCACAGATACGCAGTATTTT.

This clonotype was counted a few times. CDR3 sequence: CAISGTAYYYGYTF. CDR3 in DNA: TGTGCCATCAGTGGGACAGCGTATTACTATGGCTACACCTTC. The chain is built from TRBV10-3 and TRBJ1-2, with D maybe TRBD1 (6 bases). V lost 4 bases, J lost 3 bases, and 12 bases lay in between. The CDR3 is made up of 14 amino acids. Germline loops: CDR1 ENHRY, CDR2 SYGVKD.

This clonotype was detected a few times. As DNA, the CDR3 is TGTGCCAGCAGGTCCGATCTAGCTTCAGATACGCAGTATTTT. This gives the protein CASRSDLASDTQYF. The rearrangement uses TRBV6-5 and TRBJ2-3; D is possibly TRBD2 (5 bases). Germline V gene data show CDR1 as MNHEY and CDR2 as SVGAGI. Trimming stripped 6 bases from V and 4 bases from J, with 14 bases between. This CDR3 region has 14 residues.

This chain links TRBV11-2 with TRBJ2-7; no firm D call. This CDR3 has 14 residues. Trimming pared 5 bases from V and 3 bases from J, leaving 14 bases between. Germline V gene sequence: CDR1 SGHAT, CDR2 FQNNGV. The CDR3 region has the DNA TGTGCCAGCAGCCAGACTGGGTTTGGCTACGAGCAGTACTTC. Its protein is CASSQTGFGYEQYF.

This clonotype was seen more than once but under ten times. The chain employs TRBV5-1 and TRBJ1-2, with a tentative D call TRBD1 (6 bases). The germline V gene has CDR1 SGHRS and CDR2 YFSETQ. The CDR3 contains 17 residues. The ends were cut back, 0 bases at V and 4 bases at J, with 19 bases in the middle. The CDR3, as DNA: TGCGCCAGCAGCTTGGCCCTTACGACCGGACAGTTCTATGGCTACACCTTC. Protein product: CASSLALTTGQFYGYTF.

The V gene is TRBV11-2, the J gene TRBJ1-2, with D unclear. Germline lookup yields CDR1 SGHAT and CDR2 FQNNGV. The CDR3 spans 13 residues. The V and J ends lost 5 bases and 10 bases respectively, with 17 bases between them. As DNA, the CDR3 is TGTGCCAGCAGCAATCGGGCCCATGGCGACTACACCTTC. This translates into CASSNRAHGDYTF.

The CDR3 sequence is CASSPPASGVLETQYF. The DNA for the CDR3 is TGTGCCAGCAGCCCCCCGGCTAGCGGGGTCCTTGAGACCCAGTACTTC. The chain recombines TRBV5-5 with TRBJ2-5, with TRBD2 matching over 9 bases. Germline assignment: CDR1 SGHKS and CDR2 YYEKEE (reference sequence). V lost 4 bases and J lost 5; bases outside the gene matches: 12. This CDR3 is built from 16 residues.

This clonotype turned up a few times. CDR3 nucleotide sequence: TGTGCCAGCAGTTACCCCCCCAGCGGGGTTGGGGCCAACGTCCTGACTTTC. It translates to CASSYPPSGVGANVLTF. J is TRBJ2-6 and V is TRBV6-2 or TRBV6-3; 7 bases are shared with TRBD2. The CDR3 has 17 residues. The V gene's germline CDR1 is MNHEY and CDR2 SVGEGT. V lost 2 bases to trimming and J lost 3 bases; unmatched junction nucleotides: 7.

In this sample, this clonotype turned up a few times. The genes are TRBV28 and TRBJ2-1; 12 bases align to TRBD1. Trimming at V came to 5 bases and at J to 4 bases, leaving 9 bases not matched to a gene. This CDR3 contains 17 residues. From germline, CDR1 is MDHEN and CDR2 SYDVKM. CDR3: CASSRVPGQGAYNEQFF. As DNA, the CDR3 is TGTGCCAGCAGTAGAGTCCCGGGACAGGGGGCTTACAATGAGCAGTTCTTC. Looking up the rest from reference TRBV28 and TRBJ2-1 gives the full variable domain: DVKVTQSSRYLVKRTGEKVFLECVQDMDHENMFWYRQDPGLGLRLIYFSYDVKMKEKGDIPEGYSVSREKKERFSLILESASTNQTSMYLCASSRVPGQGAYNEQFFGPGTRLTVL.

In its sample, this clonotype was seen a few times. This chain connects TRBV20-1 to TRBJ2-3, with 12 nucleotides matching TRBD2. Germline lookup yields CDR1 DFQATT and CDR2 SNEGSKA (reference sequence). The CDR3 extends over 14 amino acids. V shed 6 bases and J 4 bases; nucleotides not matched to a gene: 5. As DNA, the CDR3 is TGCAGTGCACAACTAGCGGGGGGATCAGATACGCAGTATTTT. Protein: CSAQLAGGSDTQYF.

CDR3 loop: CASSQSSRGYTF. DNA for the CDR3: TGTGCCAGCAGCCAATCTAGCAGGGGGTACACCTTC. The chain joins TRBV7-9 to TRBJ1-2; 7 nucleotides agree with TRBD1. This CDR3 region has 12 residues. V trimming: 5 bases; J trimming: 11 bases; junction bases outside the gene matches: 8. CDR1 is SEHNR and CDR2 is FQNEAQ in the germline V gene (reference sequence).

This clonotype has more than one count but fewer than ten. The J gene is TRBJ1-2, the V gene TRBV29-1; the D is unclear. This CDR3 is 11 amino acids long. V lost 4 bases, J lost 3 bases, and 6 bases lay in between. Looked up from germline, CDR1 is SQVTM and CDR2 is ANQGSEA. CDR3 protein: CSVGQDYGYTF. For the CDR3, the DNA is TGCAGCGTTGGTCAGGACTATGGCTACACCTTC.

In the case of this clonotype: An end of the junction does not agree with germline; a read error may underlie this. V usage is TRBV5-1 and J usage is TRBJ2-3; D not resolved. The CDR3 contains 13 residues. From germline, CDR1 is SGHRS and CDR2 YFSETQ. The DNA of the CDR3 is TGCGACAGCAGCACCCGGGTGCCAGATACGCAGTATTTT. This gives the protein CDSSTRVPDTQYF.

This clonotype was detected many times. At one of its ends the junction is not consistent with the germline gene, which may arise from a read error. The chain has TRBV5-5 and TRBJ1-5; D ambiguous. Germline lookup yields CDR1 SGHKS and CDR2 YYEKEE (reference sequence). This CDR3 region has 13 residues. CDR3: CASSLAEDQPQHF. CDR3 sequence (DNA): TGCGCCAGCAGCTTGGCCGAGGATCAGCCCCAGCATTTT.

The V and J genes are TRBV7-9 and TRBJ2-7, with D possibly being TRBD1 (6 bases). This CDR3 is built from 12 residues. Germline V gene lookup returns CDR1 SEHNR and CDR2 FQNEAQ (reference sequence). V was trimmed by 5 bases and J by 3 bases, leaving 8 bases between them. CDR3 sequence (DNA): TGTGCCAGCAGCCGGGACATCTACGAGCAGTACGTC. This gives the protein CASSRDIYEQYV.

This chain connects TRBV28 to TRBJ1-5, with D possibly matching TRBD1 (5 bases). The CDR3 is 16 residues long. Trimming pared 1 base from V and 3 bases from J, leaving 13 bases between. The germline CDR1 and CDR2 sequences are MDHEN and SYDVKM. CDR3 DNA sequence: TGTGCCAGCAGTTTATTCCCAGGGTCCGACAATCAGCCCCAGCATTTT. Protein sequence: CASSLFPGSDNQPQHF. The whole variable domain, filled in from reference TRBV28 and TRBJ1-5, reads DVKVTQSSRYLVKRTGEKVFLECVQDMDHENMFWYRQDPGLGLRLIYFSYDVKMKEKGDIPEGYSVSREKKERFSLILESASTNQTSMYLCASSLFPGSDNQPQHFGDGTRLSIL.

This clonotype was recorded many times. This chain links TRBV7-3 with TRBJ1-1; no clear D gene. The V gene lost 8 bases and the J gene lost 0 bases, with 7 bases spanning the gap. Germline CDR1 is SGHTA and CDR2 is FQGTGA. This CDR3 is 12 amino acids long. CDR3 sequence (DNA): TGTGCCAGCGGCGGGTTGAACACTGAAGCTTTCTTT. Encoded protein: CASGGLNTEAFF.

This clonotype showed up just a few times. This chain joins TRBV12-5 and TRBJ2-2; no clear D gene. V was clipped by 3 bases and J by 8 bases, with 10 bases between them. The germline V gene encodes CDR1 LGHNT and CDR2 FRNRAP. The CDR3 is 13 residues long. The CDR3 DNA is TGTGCTAGTGGTTTAAGAGTGTCTGGGGAGCTGTTTTTT. Translated, it gives CASGLRVSGELFF.

V is TRBV10-3 and J is TRBJ1-2, with no clear D. V gave up 1 base and J gave up 6 bases, with 15 bases separating them. CDR3 length: 15 amino acids. In germline, CDR1 is ENHRY, CDR2 SYGVKD. The CDR3: CAISEYVQDPDGYTF. The CDR3 bases are TGTGCCATCAGTGAGTATGTTCAGGATCCGGATGGCTACACCTTC.

Only a few counts were recorded for this clonotype. The V gene is TRBV7-2, the J gene TRBJ1-5, with a possible D match to TRBD1 (5 bases). V lost 5 bases to trimming and J lost 7 bases, with 9 bases between them. Looked up from germline, CDR1 is SGHTA and CDR2 is FQGNSA. The CDR3 loop spans 12 amino acids. The CDR3 is CASSKGLQPQHF. CDR3 DNA: TGTGCCAGCAGCAAGGGGCTCCAGCCCCAGCATTTT.

The chain links TRBV12-2 to TRBJ1-5; the DNA was not used to check the table's D call, TRBD1. TRBV12-2 is an annotated pseudogene. There are 20 residues in the CDR3. The CDR3 sequence: CASRLVWGKARQVDNQPQHF. CDR3 nucleotides: TGTGCAAGTCGCTTAGTGTGGGGAAAGGCTAGGCAGGTTGACAATCAGCCCCAGCATTTT.

J is TRBJ2-2 and V is TRBV12-3 or TRBV12-4; 8 bases line up with TRBD2. This CDR3 is 15 amino acids long. J was trimmed by 6 bases and V by 10 bases; bases with no gene match: 13. In DNA form, the CDR3 reads TGTGCCACCTCCGCAGGACTAGCTCTTTCCGGGGAGCTGTTTTTT. Its protein product is CATSAGLALSGELFF.

The CDR3 DNA sequence: TGTGCCAGCAGCTCAGAGAGGGGTTCGCCCCAGCATTTT. This sequence encodes CASSSERGSPQHF. The chain carries TRBV6-1 and TRBJ1-5, with a possible D match to TRBD1 (5 bases). The CDR3 is 13 residues long. Per germline, CDR1 MNHNS and CDR2 SASEGT. The V end lost 6 bases, the J end lost 9 bases, and 15 bases lay between the germline ends.